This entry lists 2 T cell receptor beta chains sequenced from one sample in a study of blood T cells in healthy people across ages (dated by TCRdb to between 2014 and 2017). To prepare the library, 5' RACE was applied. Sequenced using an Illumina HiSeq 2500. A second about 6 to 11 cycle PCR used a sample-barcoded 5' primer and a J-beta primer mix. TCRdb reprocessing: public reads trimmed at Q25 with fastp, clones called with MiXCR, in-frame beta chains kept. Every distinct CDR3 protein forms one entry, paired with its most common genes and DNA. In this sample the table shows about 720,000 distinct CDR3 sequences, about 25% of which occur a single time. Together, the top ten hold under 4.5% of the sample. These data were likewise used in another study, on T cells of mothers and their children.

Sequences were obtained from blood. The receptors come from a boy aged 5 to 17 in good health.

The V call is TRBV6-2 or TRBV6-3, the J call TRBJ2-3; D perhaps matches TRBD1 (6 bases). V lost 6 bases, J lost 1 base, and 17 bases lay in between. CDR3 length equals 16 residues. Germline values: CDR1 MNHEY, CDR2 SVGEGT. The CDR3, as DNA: TGTGCCAGCAGCGGGTGGGGGCCCCGACGCACAGATACGCAGTATTTT. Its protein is CASSGWGPRRTDTQYF.

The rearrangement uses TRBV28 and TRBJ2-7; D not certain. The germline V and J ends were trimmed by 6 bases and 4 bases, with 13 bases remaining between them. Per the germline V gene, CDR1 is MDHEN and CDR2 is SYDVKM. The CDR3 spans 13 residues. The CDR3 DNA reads TGTGCCAGCAGGGTAGGGCAGCATTACGAGCAGTACTTC. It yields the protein CASRVGQHYEQYF.